The 23 T cell receptor beta chains below all came from one sample that was sequenced in a study of identical twins. One entry per CDR3 protein, called by TCRdb with MiXCR from the 5' RACE reads. The table records a few hundred thousand distinct CDR3 sequences, approximately 18% of them present only once. Sequencing was performed on naive T cells sorted from blood. The receptors were sampled from a middle-aged man in good health.

CDR3: CSVENIPGSGELFF. The CDR3 nucleotides read TGCAGCGTTGAAAATATCCCGGGTTCCGGGGAGCTGTTTTTT. V gene TRBV29-1 combines with J gene TRBJ2-2; D is ambiguous. The CDR3 loop spans 14 amino acids. Trimming left V 2 bases short and J 6 bases short, with 13 bases between. Germline V gene lookup returns CDR1 SQVTM and CDR2 ANQGSEA.

This clonotype was seen only a few times. The chain combines TRBV11-1 with TRBJ2-2, with 8 bases identical to TRBD1. The V gene's germline CDR1 is SGHAT and CDR2 FQDESV (reference sequence). J gave up 1 base and V 2 bases, and 15 bases lay outside the gene matches. The CDR3 spans 20 residues. The CDR3 reads CASSLISLIGGTGNTGELFF. In DNA, the CDR3 is TGTGCCAGCAGCTTAATTTCATTAATAGGAGGGACAGGGAACACCGGGGAGCTGTTTTTT.

This clonotype was detected many times. The chain is built from TRBV12-3 or TRBV12-4 and TRBJ1-2; 7 bases align to TRBD1. V dropped 3 bases and J dropped 0; count of bases not matched to a gene: 4. The CDR3 extends over 15 amino acids. The CDR3 spells CASSLSGQANYGYTF. The CDR3, as DNA: TGTGCCAGCAGTTTGTCCGGACAGGCTAACTATGGCTACACCTTC.

About this clonotype itself: A read error may account for a junction end that differs from germline. This chain uses TRBV7-9 with TRBJ2-1; 11 bases are a match to TRBD1. Germline V CDR1 and CDR2: SEHNR, FQNEAQ (reference sequence). The CDR3 totals 15 residues. The CDR3 sequence is CAGSFSGTGGNEQFF. The CDR3 DNA is TGTGCCGGCAGCTTTTCCGGGACAGGGGGCAATGAGCAGTTCTTC.

This clonotype came up a few times. The chain carries TRBV7-9 and TRBJ2-1; 16 bases align to TRBD2. The germline V gene has CDR1 SEHNR and CDR2 FQNEAQ (reference sequence). V trimming: 8 bases; J trimming: 8 bases; junction bases outside the gene matches: 3. This CDR3 contains 14 residues. CDR3 protein: CASGTSGGVDEQFF. CDR3 coding DNA: TGTGCCAGCGGGACTAGCGGGGGGGTGGATGAGCAGTTCTTC.

The V gene is TRBV28, the J gene TRBJ2-2; TRBD2 matches at 7 bases. The CDR3 consists of 16 residues. In germline, CDR1 is MDHEN, CDR2 SYDVKM. J gave up 5 bases and V 1 base, and 7 bases lay outside the gene matches. CDR3 loop: CASSLSAQGGTGELFF. CDR3 in DNA: TGTGCCAGCAGTTTATCCGCCCAGGGAGGGACCGGGGAGCTGTTTTTT.

This clonotype was seen repeatedly, ten times or more. The rearrangement links TRBV5-1 to TRBJ2-1; D assignment may be TRBD1 or TRBD2 (7 bases each). The CDR3 is made up of 16 amino acids. The V gene lost 0 bases and the J gene lost 2 bases, with 12 bases spanning the gap. Germline assignment: CDR1 SGHRS and CDR2 YFSETQ. CDR3 DNA: TGCGCCAGCAGCTTGGAGGGAGGGGGCGCCTACAATGAGCAGTTCTTC. It translates to CASSLEGGGAYNEQFF.

This clonotype has a count of ten or more. The J gene is TRBJ2-7, the V gene TRBV6-5, with 10 bases fitting TRBD1. Germline assignment: CDR1 MNHEY and CDR2 SVGAGI. V was pared by 0 bases and J by 5 bases, with 7 bases of the junction left unmatched. The CDR3 runs 16 residues. The CDR3 is CASSYSNGDRGNEQYF. DNA for the CDR3: TGTGCCAGCAGTTACTCGAACGGGGACAGGGGCAACGAGCAGTACTTC.

The V call is TRBV29-1, the J call TRBJ1-1, with D unclear. CDR1 SQVTM and CDR2 ANQGSEA come from the germline V gene. This CDR3 spans 13 amino acids. V lost 6 bases to trimming and J lost 5 bases, with 16 bases between them. This CDR3 reads CSVGPTLGTEAFF. Here the CDR3 DNA reads TGCAGCGTGGGCCCCACGCTAGGGACTGAAGCTTTCTTT.

This clonotype was counted many times. The genes are TRBV24-1 and TRBJ2-3; D gene uncertain. The length of the CDR3 is 13 residues. V was cut by 4 bases and J by 5 bases, with 9 bases left in between. From germline, CDR1 is KGHDR and CDR2 SFDVKD. The CDR3 loop is CATSDPYGDTQYF. CDR3 bases: TGTGCCACCAGTGACCCCTATGGAGATACGCAGTATTTT.

This clonotype was counted between two and nine times. The chain joins TRBV5-1 to TRBJ1-4; D is possibly TRBD1 (5 bases). V was trimmed by 2 bases and J by 7 bases, leaving 18 bases between them. CDR3 length equals 16 residues. The germline V gene encodes CDR1 SGHRS and CDR2 YFSETQ. CDR3 amino acids: CASSFGSGRSSEKLFF. CDR3 DNA: TGCGCCAGCAGCTTTGGTTCGGGGCGTTCTTCTGAAAAACTGTTTTTT.

This clonotype showed up just a few times. V gene TRBV15 combines with J gene TRBJ2-2; maybe TRBD1 (5 bases). This CDR3 region has 14 residues. V was trimmed by 5 bases and J by 5 bases, leaving 12 bases between them. From germline, CDR1 is LNHNV and CDR2 YYDKDF (reference sequence). The CDR3 DNA reads TGTGCCACCAGCCGACAGACAAGTACCGGGGAGCTGTTTTTT. This translates into CATSRQTSTGELFF.

The genes are TRBV6-1 and TRBJ2-7; D perhaps matches TRBD1 (6 bases). This CDR3 spans 19 amino acids. V dropped 9 bases and J dropped 1 base, with 31 bases sitting between them. CDR1 is MNHNS, CDR2 SASEGT, per germline. CDR3 DNA: TGTGCCAGGGATTCTAACAAGGGGCAGCCAGGGACAAGTTCCTACGAGCAGTACTTC. Protein sequence: CARDSNKGQPGTSSYEQYF.

This clonotype was seen a handful of times. The chain carries TRBV7-8 and TRBJ1-5, with TRBD1 as a possible D gene (6 bases). The CDR3 totals 15 residues. V was trimmed by 1 base and J by 6 bases, leaving 13 bases between them. Germline V gives CDR1 SGHVS, CDR2 FQNEAQ. CDR3 nucleotides: TGTGCCAGCAGCTTAGGTGCAGGGGTGGGTCAGCCCCAGCATTTT. It encodes CASSLGAGVGQPQHF.

This chain links TRBV7-2 with TRBJ2-5, with 7 bases matching TRBD2. The germline CDR1 and CDR2 sequences are SGHTA and FQGNSA. The ends lost 0 bases at V and 2 bases at J; junction bases unmatched: 6. This CDR3 contains 16 residues. The CDR3 sequence: CASSLAQASGQETQYF. The CDR3 nucleotides read TGTGCCAGCAGCTTAGCGCAGGCTAGCGGACAAGAGACCCAGTACTTC. The full variable domain, completed using reference TRBV7-2 and TRBJ2-5, is GAGVSQSPSNKVTEKGKDVELRCDPISGHTALYWYRQSLGQGLEFLIYFQGNSAPDKSGLPSDRFSAERTGGSVSTLTIQRTQQEDSAVYLCASSLAQASGQETQYFGPGTRLLVL.

The chain has TRBV4-1 and TRBJ2-5, with D perhaps given as TRBD1 or TRBD2 (6 bases each). V was clipped by 4 bases and J by 2 bases, with 17 bases between them. CDR3 length equals 16 residues. CDR1 is MGHRA, CDR2 YSYEKL, per germline. The CDR3 sequence is CASSPQGRGLQETQYF. CDR3 DNA: TGCGCCAGCAGCCCCCAGGGGCGGGGCCTGCAAGAGACCCAGTACTTC.

The rearrangement uses TRBV2 and TRBJ2-1; 10 nucleotides line up with TRBD2. This CDR3 comprises 15 residues. Germline V gene lookup returns CDR1 SNHLY and CDR2 FYNNEI. V dropped 3 bases and J dropped 6; count of bases not matched to a gene: 5. The CDR3 nucleotides are TGTGCCAGCAGTGAGGAGCGGGAGGGCGCCAATGAGCAGTTCTTC. Translating gives CASSEEREGANEQFF.

This clonotype showed up many times. The J gene is TRBJ2-6, the V gene TRBV6-5; D gene uncertain. This CDR3 has 16 residues. Trimming stripped 0 bases from V and 2 bases from J, with 8 bases between. Germline V gives CDR1 MNHEY, CDR2 SVGAGI. CDR3 nucleotide sequence: TGTGCCAGCAGTTACTCGCAGGTTCCTGGGGCCAACGTCCTGACTTTC. This translates into CASSYSQVPGANVLTF.

This clonotype occurred many times. The chain carries TRBV3-1 and TRBJ2-7, with 8 bases fitting TRBD1. V shed 3 bases, J shed 3 bases, and the junction held 4 bases outside the gene matches. CDR1 is LGHDT and CDR2 is YNNKEL in the germline V gene (reference sequence). The CDR3 spans 14 residues. CDR3 sequence reads: CASSHTTGGYEQYF. CDR3 in DNA: TGTGCCAGCAGCCATACCACAGGGGGCTACGAGCAGTACTTC.

This clonotype occurred a few times. The chain couples TRBV29-1 to TRBJ1-2; no definite D call. The CDR3 is 12 amino acids. Looked up from germline, CDR1 is SQVTM and CDR2 is ANQGSEA. V lost 3 bases and J lost 5, with 10 bases in between. The CDR3 loop reads CSVEGNGYGYTF. The CDR3, as DNA: TGCAGCGTTGAGGGGAACGGATATGGCTACACCTTC.

This clonotype was detected only a few times. The chain links TRBV12-3 or TRBV12-4 to TRBJ1-2; 10 bases match TRBD1. V lost 6 bases and J lost 8; bases outside the gene matches: 9. CDR3 length: 14 amino acids. DNA for the CDR3: TGTGCCAGCAGGGCACGACAGGGGGCAGGGGGCTACACCTTC. Residues: CASRARQGAGGYTF.

The rearrangement uses TRBV6-2 or TRBV6-3 and TRBJ2-1; 9 nucleotides match TRBD1. The CDR3 is 16 residues long. Germline assignment: CDR1 MNHEY and CDR2 SVGEGT. V lost 2 bases and J lost 7; bases outside the gene matches: 9. The CDR3 here is CASSYRLGQGLNEQFF. The CDR3 DNA follows: TGTGCCAGCAGTTACCGCCTGGGACAGGGATTAAATGAGCAGTTCTTC.

This chain joins TRBV3-1 and TRBJ1-6; D is unclear. The CDR3 sequence is 16 residues long. Germline V gene sequence: CDR1 LGHDT, CDR2 YNNKEL (reference sequence). With 6 bases removed from V and 0 bases from J, the gap between germline ends came to 12 bases. The CDR3 spells CASRRDGSSYNSPLHF. The CDR3 bases are TGTGCCAGCAGACGAGACGGGAGCTCCTATAATTCACCCCTCCACTTT.